These T cell receptor beta chains were read from a single sample in a study of blood T cells in healthy people across ages. TCRdb passed the 5' RACE reads through MiXCR, listing each CDR3 protein once. Here the sample spans fewer than 2,000,000 distinct CDR3 sequences, about two fifths being singletons. Sequences were obtained from blood. The receptors were sampled from a human donor in good health. The conserved cysteine and the conserved F or W are not part of the CDR3 here. D genes are given only for firm matches.

>TRBD1|TRBV27|TRBJ2-7
ASSLSDRDEQY
>.|TRBV7-9|TRBJ2-5
ASPPRGTQETQY
>.|TRBV5-1|TRBJ2-1
ASNTEGSLSYNEQF
>TRBD2|TRBV5-1|TRBJ2-1
ASSLVSGGMDEQF
>.|TRBV6-1|TRBJ1-2
ASSEAPGNYGYT
>TRBD2|TRBV9|TRBJ2-1
ASSPTPMTSGDGSSTGNEQF
>.|TRBV29-1|TRBJ2-3
SVVVRFSTDTQY
>TRBD2|TRBV6-2/TRBV6-3|TRBJ2-3
ASSYSLRGATDTQY
>TRBD2|TRBV29-1|.
SVTYSSGGEQY
>.|TRBV28|TRBJ2-4
ASSLGAGKGQY
>.|TRBV27|TRBJ2-3
ASKYSGESTDTQY
>TRBD1|TRBV20-1|TRBJ1-6
SARGTGGSSPLH
>.|TRBV15|TRBJ2-3
TTSRVGQLQDTQY
>.|TRBV7-2|TRBJ2-7
ASSLDSWGNYEQY
>.|TRBV5-1|TRBJ2-7
ASSLSGLKGGYEQY
>.|TRBV12-3/TRBV12-4|TRBJ2-3
ASSLGDFSTQY
>.|TRBV9|TRBJ2-5
ASSVGRTSGETQY
>.|TRBV20-1|TRBJ2-7
SARTNRDDEQY
>.|TRBV12-3/TRBV12-4|TRBJ1-1
ASSLLGKAPRGTEAF
>.|TRBV7-9|TRBJ2-1
ASSSGGEWNEQF
>.|TRBV11-2|TRBJ2-3
ASSLAAFDKTQY
>.|TRBV18|TRBJ1-2
ASSPPSANYGYT
>TRBD2|TRBV7-2|TRBJ2-5
ASSVRTSMSSQETQY
>.|TRBV29-1|TRBJ2-7
SVEDYEQY
>TRBD1|TRBV20-1|TRBJ1-2
SAAQGAQNGYT
>.|TRBV7-9|TRBJ2-1
ASSSERNYNEQF
>.|TRBV5-6|TRBJ1-2
ASTLVGRVDGYT
>.|TRBV6-1|TRBJ2-7
ASSEGHNYEQY
>TRBD1|TRBV29-1|.
SVKRQGPSYEQY
>TRBD1|TRBV7-9|TRBJ2-3
ASSLASGTAFTDTQY
>TRBD1|TRBV7-8|TRBJ1-2
ASSLAVTGVGYT
>TRBD2|TRBV5-1|TRBJ2-3
ASSLERGSTDTQY
>TRBD2|TRBV10-3|TRBJ2-5
ATTSGTSGRETQY
>TRBD1|TRBV20-1|TRBJ1-2
SAREVQGAIANYGYT
>.|TRBV29-1|TRBJ2-3
SVEHAPTDTQY
>.|TRBV7-3|TRBJ2-1
ASSLLGPGSSYNEQF
>TRBD1|TRBV6-5|TRBJ2-7
ASRQGIPYEQY
>.|TRBV5-5|TRBJ2-7
ASSLSPRGLNEQY
>.|TRBV4-1|TRBJ1-2
ASSQVVRLEGYT
>TRBD1|TRBV7-2|TRBJ2-7
ASSQTGTENCEQY
>TRBD2|TRBV7-6|TRBJ2-7
ACSSIPWTSGGYEQY
>.|TRBV28|TRBJ2-7
ASSVPGLDYEQY
>TRBD1|TRBV29-1|TRBJ1-2
SVVTQGYGYT
>.|TRBV5-5|TRBJ1-6
ASSLRGDNCPPH
>.|TRBV20-1|TRBJ2-4
GARGPKEY